This T cell receptor (beta chain) comes out of a study of pediatric ulcerative colitis. Study-wide context: Ulcerative colitis patients had pancolitis or left-sided colitis, with confirming histology. Notes on the study in general: Clonal expansions reduced rectal repertoire diversity in acute severe colitis.

During colonoscopy, one to two rectal pinch biopsies were collected. The CDR3 comprises 16 residues, both ends counted. This clone was counted between two and nine times. Its target is not known. No DNA is shown, since the ends of the CDR3 on it are uncertain; the CDR3 is the one TCRdb lists. The assay was immunoSEQ multiplex PCR, and TCRdb's table has in-frame clones only and misses some. The sample has roughly 18,000 clones; roughly 80% are singletons. J is TRBJ2-2 and V is TRBV1; the table assigns TRBD2, which was not confirmed against the DNA. TRBV1 is flagged as a pseudogene. This TCR was sampled from a boy aged 5-17 years with moderate ulcerative colitis. The source material was gut tissue. The CDR3 sequence is CTSSQVGGGATGELFF.